This TCR beta chain was sequenced during a study of T cells after yellow fever vaccination. Study-wide results and limits: It was a small share of clonotypes that appeared in both CD4 and CD8 compartments. Repertoires sorted by FACS could include abundant clonotypes that are contaminants from the bulk population. Most primary-vaccination clones reappeared after the booster (about 95% CD4, around 88% CD8).

Universal primer sites and UMIs were introduced during 5'RACE template-switching synthesis of TCR cDNA. TCRdb analysed the 5' RACE reads with MiXCR anew, one entry per CDR3 protein. This sample has about 320,000 distinct CDR3 sequences; around 10% occur once, and the top ten carry about 3.5%. This CDR3 contains 16 residues. V was shortened by 5 bases and J by 0 bases, with 14 bases between the two germline ends. Regarding this clonotype: The antigen is unknown.

The genes are TRBV12-3 or TRBV12-4 and TRBJ1-5, with D tentatively TRBD1 (5 bases). The source was CD4+ T cells sorted from PBMCs, collected 45 days after the yellow fever booster vaccination. The TCR sequence derives from a man between 18 and 29 years old who received the YFV17D yellow fever vaccine. The chain's CDR3 is CASSPRGPNSNQPQHF. In DNA, the CDR3 is TGTGCCAGCAGTCCGAGGGGACCGAATAGCAATCAGCCCCAGCATTTT.